What follows is one T cell receptor (beta chain) and its context. One entry per CDR3 protein, called by TCRdb with MiXCR from the RT-PCR reads. In the table there are over 65,000 distinct CDR3 sequences, about a quarter of which are singletons. Germline CDR1 and CDR2: SGHRS and YFSETQ. V lost 7 bases to trimming and J lost 0 bases, with 10 bases between them. The CDR3 runs to 14 residues. These data originate in a study of patients and donors after allogeneic stem cell transplantation. The sequenced material came from blood, either unsorted or a sorted T cell fraction (not recorded which). The rearrangement uses TRBV5-1 and TRBJ2-2, with D unresolved. This clonotype originated in a human donor who was either an allogeneic HSCT recipient or a stem cell or donor lymphocyte infusion donor (not recorded which). It is not recorded whose cells these are; they may come from a transplant donor. The CDR3 nucleotides read TGCGCCAGCCTCCCAGACTCGAACACCGGGGAGCTGTTTTTT. This encodes CASLPDSNTGELFF.